This T cell receptor beta chain was documented in a study of memory CD4+ T cells and cytomegalovirus serostatus. For the study at large: Healthy Belgian adult donors included 9 or 10 CMV-positive and 24 CMV-negative people. General study results and limits: A US-trained random forest predicted CMV serostatus with median AUC approximately 0.9. Of 150 to 200 reported CMV TCRbeta sequences, about 70 were found in memory CD4+ repertoires.

The germline CDR1 and CDR2 sequences are LNHDA and SQIVND (reference sequence). CDR3 length equals 15 residues. V shed 3 bases and J shed 4 bases, with 15 bases lying between them. Single viable CD3+CD4+CD8-CD45RO+ cells were sorted as the memory CD4+ T cells. In the source study's methods: Out-of-frame sequences were removed, leaving about 2,300,000 distinct TCRbeta sequences. Clones were read by immunoSEQ multiplex PCR, and TCRdb kept only the in-frame ones, dropping some. Clonal size and the V and J genes are those of that table, whereas D and trimming came from the DNA. This sample has fewer than 35,000 clones, with approximately 72% found just once. Notes on this clone: Its specificity is unknown.

The chain couples TRBV19 to TRBJ1-2, with no clear D. Input material: memory CD4+ T cells from blood. The clonotype was recovered from an adult in good health and CMV-seronegative. The CDR3 region is CASSIAGIPVYGYTF. In nucleotides, the CDR3 is TGTGCCAGTAGTATTGCTGGAATTCCCGTCTATGGCTACACCTTC.